The 30 T cell receptor beta chains in this list originate from one sample, sequenced in a study of T cell repertoires in cytomegalovirus infection. TCRdb processed the reads anew with MiXCR; each CDR3 protein has one entry. The table records about 360,000 distinct CDR3 sequences, over 15% of them present only once. Sequencing was performed on PBMCs. These receptors came from a human donor in good health (CMV status not recorded). Some clones in this sample may be carry-over from other donors' samples.

This clonotype was observed a few times. The chain is built from TRBV7-2 and TRBJ1-2, with TRBD1 matching over 7 bases. This CDR3 has 15 amino acids. CDR1 is SGHTA, CDR2 FQGNSA, per germline. V was clipped by 4 bases and J by 4 bases; unmatched bases: 9. The CDR3 is CASSSPTGPVYGYTF. DNA of the CDR3: TGTGCCAGCAGCTCCCCGACAGGGCCGGTCTATGGCTACACCTTC.

In this sample, this clonotype turned up once. Being one base from a much bigger clone, this may be a read error. The chain joins TRBV6-5 to TRBJ2-1, with a tentative D call TRBD2 (5 bases). Germline V gives CDR1 MNHEY, CDR2 SVGAGI. Trimming left V 6 bases short and J 3 bases short, with 15 bases between. The CDR3 contains 15 residues. In nucleotides, the CDR3 is TGTGCCAGCAGATACGACGGAACTAGCTACAATGAGCAGTTCTTC. This translates into CASRYDGTSYNEQFF.

This clonotype was counted many times. The chain has TRBV12-3 or TRBV12-4 and TRBJ1-3; no clear D gene. V lost 6 bases, J lost 0 bases, and 9 bases lay in between. CDR3 length equals 14 residues. As DNA, the CDR3 is TGTGCCAGCAGCCCGATATACTCTGGAAACACCATATATTTT. It yields the protein CASSPIYSGNTIYF.

The rearrangement uses TRBV2 and TRBJ2-2; D gene ambiguous. The CDR3 extends over 13 amino acids. Trimming left V 1 base short and J 7 bases short, with 7 bases between. The germline gives CDR1 SNHLY, CDR2 FYNNEI. Here the CDR3 DNA reads TGTGCCAGCAGTGAAGAATCAGTCGGGGAGCTGTTTTTT. It codes for CASSEESVGELFF.

The sample holds many counts of this clonotype. The J gene is TRBJ2-7, the V gene TRBV7-2; perhaps TRBD2 as D (5 bases). This CDR3 is 15 amino acids long. CDR1 is SGHTA and CDR2 is FQGNSA in the germline V gene. V shed 0 bases and J shed 6 bases, with 15 bases lying between them. CDR3 protein: CASSLAASPISEQYF. CDR3 sequence (DNA): TGTGCCAGCAGCTTAGCGGCTAGCCCTATTAGCGAGCAGTACTTC.

The chain uses TRBV19 and TRBJ1-5; TRBD1 is a possible D gene (5 bases). Deletions cut 1 base from V and 7 bases from J, with 11 bases between. The CDR3 is 14 residues long. CDR1 LNHDA and CDR2 SQIVND come from the germline V gene (reference sequence). The CDR3 spells CASSIGSRDQPQHF. In nucleotides, the CDR3 is TGTGCCAGTAGTATAGGATCCAGGGACCAGCCCCAGCATTTT.

This clonotype was observed a few times. This rearrangement joins TRBV2 to TRBJ2-1, with 15 positions matching TRBD2. The germline V gene has CDR1 SNHLY and CDR2 FYNNEI. V shed 7 bases and J 10 bases; nucleotides not matched to a gene: 8. This CDR3 is built from 15 residues. The CDR3 DNA reads as TGTGCCAGCATGAGGACTAGCGGGAGGGTCGAGGAGCAGTTCTTC. The encoded protein is CASMRTSGRVEEQFF. Combining the CDR3 with reference TRBV2 and TRBJ2-1 gives the whole variable domain EPEVTQTPSHQVTQMGQEVILRCVPISNHLYFYWYRQILGQKVEFLVSFYNNEISEKSEIFDDQFSVERPDGSNFTLKIRSTKLEDSAMYFCASMRTSGRVEEQFFGPGTRLTVL.

This clonotype was counted ten times or more. The chain uses TRBV7-9 and TRBJ2-1, with 10 bases lining up with TRBD2. The germline CDR1 and CDR2 sequences are SEHNR and FQNEAQ (reference sequence). This CDR3 is 15 amino acids long. V shed 5 bases, J shed 4 bases, and the junction held 5 bases outside the gene matches. The CDR3 loop reads CASSLGTSEYNEQFF. The DNA for the CDR3 is TGTGCCAGCAGCCTCGGGACTAGCGAGTACAATGAGCAGTTCTTC. Full variable domain (rest looked up from reference TRBV7-9 and TRBJ2-1): DTGVSQNPRHKITKRGQNVTFRCDPISEHNRLYWYRQTLGQGPEFLTYFQNEAQLEKSRLLSDRFSAERPKGSFSTLEIQRTEQGDSAMYLCASSLGTSEYNEQFFGPGTRLTVL.

V is TRBV7-2 and J is TRBJ2-7; maybe TRBD1 (6 bases). CDR1 and CDR2 from the germline V gene are SGHTA and FQGNSA. The ends were cut back, 3 bases at V and 9 bases at J, with 12 bases in the middle. The CDR3 is made up of 12 amino acids. CDR3 bases: TGTGCCAGCAGCTTTGACGCCAGGGGGCAGTACTTC. Protein product: CASSFDARGQYF.

This clonotype was seen at least ten times. V gene TRBV7-2 combines with J gene TRBJ2-7; no definite D call. The CDR3 runs 14 residues. Germline values: CDR1 SGHTA, CDR2 FQGNSA. The V end was cut by 0 bases, the J end by 0 bases, with 6 bases between. CDR3: CASSLAGNSYEQYF. CDR3 DNA sequence: TGTGCCAGCAGCTTAGCGGGGAACTCCTACGAGCAGTACTTC.

There are a few counts of this clonotype. V usage is TRBV7-9 and J usage is TRBJ1-2, with D maybe TRBD1 (5 bases). Per the germline V gene, CDR1 is SEHNR and CDR2 is FQNEAQ (reference sequence). With 5 bases removed from V and 1 base from J, the gap between germline ends came to 11 bases. The CDR3 covers 14 residues. The CDR3 loop reads CASSPRTYNYGYTF. The DNA of the CDR3 is TGTGCCAGCAGCCCCCGGACATATAACTATGGCTACACCTTC.

V usage is TRBV15 and J usage is TRBJ1-4; 7 bases match TRBD1. Losses at the gene ends were 4 bases for V and 7 bases for J; bases not matched to a gene: 9. In germline, CDR1 is LNHNV, CDR2 YYDKDF (reference sequence). CDR3 length: 15 amino acids. CDR3 amino acids: CATSTRQGGAEKLFF. DNA of the CDR3: TGTGCCACCAGCACCCGACAGGGAGGCGCTGAAAAACTGTTTTTT. Based on the CDR3 plus reference TRBV15 and TRBJ1-4, the full variable domain is DAMVIQNPRYQVTQFGKPVTLSCSQTLNHNVMYWYQQKSSQAPKLLFHYYDKDFNNEADTPDNFQSRRPNTSFCFLDIRSPGLGDTAMYLCATSTRQGGAEKLFFGSGTQLSVL.

This clonotype was recorded many times. The chain joins TRBV7-2 to TRBJ2-1; a weak D match, TRBD2 (7 bases). Per germline, CDR1 SGHTA and CDR2 FQGNSA. CDR3 length: 17 amino acids. V gave up 1 base and J gave up 15 bases, with 28 bases separating them. Written as DNA, the CDR3 is TGTGCCAGCAGCTTAGACCCCCCACGGGGGGCATATATCAGGCCGTTCTTC. Amino acid sequence: CASSLDPPRGAYIRPFF.

The chain has TRBV29-1 and TRBJ2-2; D ambiguous. The CDR3 covers 13 residues. V was shortened by 2 bases and J by 4 bases, with 8 bases between the two germline ends. Germline loops: CDR1 SQVTM, CDR2 ANQGSEA. The CDR3 reads CSVESAVTGELFF. The DNA for the CDR3 is TGCAGCGTTGAAAGCGCGGTCACCGGGGAGCTGTTTTTT.

The genes are TRBV20-1 and TRBJ2-7; 8 nucleotides match TRBD1. The CDR3 sequence is 18 residues long. The V segment lost 0 bases and the J segment 7 bases; nucleotides outside the gene matches: 20. The germline CDR1 and CDR2 sequences are DFQATT and SNEGSKA (reference sequence). The CDR3 is CSARDGRTGKTPVREQYF. The CDR3 DNA is TGCAGTGCTAGAGATGGGCGGACAGGGAAAACCCCCGTACGAGAGCAGTACTTC.

The chain combines TRBV7-2 with TRBJ2-7; TRBD2 is a possible D gene (8 bases). Germline CDR1 SGHTA, CDR2 FQGNSA. V shed 8 bases and J shed 5 bases, with 16 bases lying between them. There are 13 residues in the CDR3. The CDR3 DNA sequence: TGTGCCAGCTCGCCGGGAGGGGGCAACGAGCAGTACTTC. This encodes CASSPGGGNEQYF.

This clonotype appeared many times. The genes are TRBV12-3 or TRBV12-4 and TRBJ1-5; D may be TRBD1 (6 bases). V lost 5 bases to trimming and J lost 0 bases, with 14 bases between them. The CDR3 is made up of 16 amino acids. The CDR3 DNA reads as TGTGCCAGCAGTCAGGGGACCGCTTATAGCAATCAGCCCCAGCATTTT. Protein: CASSQGTAYSNQPQHF.

This clonotype was detected a few times. The rearrangement uses TRBV11-2 and TRBJ2-7; D possibly uses TRBD1 or TRBD2 (5 bases each). This CDR3 has 15 residues. CDR1 and CDR2 (germline): SGHAT, FQNNGV. V was cut by 4 bases and J by 6 bases, with 19 bases left in between. The CDR3 DNA reads TGTGCCAGCAGCTCCTCCCCCAGCAGGGCGGGCGAGCAGTACTTC. It codes for CASSSSPSRAGEQYF.

Many counts were recorded for this clonotype. The chain joins TRBV5-4 to TRBJ1-2, with TRBD1 matching 7 bases. This CDR3 has 15 residues. The germline CDR1 and CDR2 sequences are SGHNT and YYREEE (reference sequence). The trim removed 4 bases at V and 4 bases at J, leaving 10 bases unmatched. The CDR3 reads CASSPDGTALYGYTF. The CDR3 DNA sequence: TGTGCCAGCAGCCCGGACGGGACAGCCCTCTATGGCTACACCTTC.

This clonotype has only a few counts. V is TRBV10-3 and J is TRBJ2-5, with 10 bases matching TRBD2. Trimming cost V 2 bases and J 3 bases; bases outside gene matches: 0. The CDR3 has 14 residues. CDR1 and CDR2 (germline): ENHRY, SYGVKD. The CDR3, as DNA: TGTGCCATCAGTGAGGGACTAGCGGAAGAGACCCAGTACTTC. Translated: CAISEGLAEETQYF.

This clonotype was detected a few times. V usage is TRBV5-1 and J usage is TRBJ2-1; D perhaps matches TRBD2 (5 bases). Germline V gene lookup returns CDR1 SGHRS and CDR2 YFSETQ. The CDR3 is 13 residues long. V shed 2 bases and J shed 6 bases, with 9 bases lying between them. The CDR3 spells CASSFELANEQFF. CDR3 sequence (DNA): TGCGCCAGCAGCTTTGAGCTAGCCAATGAGCAGTTCTTC.

V and J are TRBV12-3 or TRBV12-4 and TRBJ2-3; TRBD2 matches at 9 bases. The CDR3 loop spans 17 amino acids. V shed 5 bases and J 2 bases; nucleotides not matched to a gene: 11. CDR3 in DNA: TGTGCCAGCAGTCCGTCAAGTCTAGCGGGGTACACAGATACGCAGTATTTT. It yields the protein CASSPSSLAGYTDTQYF.

This clonotype was seen many times. V usage is TRBV6-1 and J usage is TRBJ2-5; the match to TRBD2 covers 9 bases. This CDR3 has 17 residues. V was pared by 5 bases and J by 1 base, with 11 bases of the junction left unmatched. CDR1 MNHNS and CDR2 SASEGT come from the germline V gene. For the CDR3, the DNA is TGTGCCAGCAGTCCCCCTGCGGGGCGGGGGGGCCAAGAGACCCAGTACTTC. This translates into CASSPPAGRGGQETQYF.

This clonotype was seen more than once but under ten times. The V and J genes are TRBV5-1 and TRBJ2-5, with D perhaps TRBD1 or TRBD2 (5 bases each). The CDR3 is 13 amino acids. The V end lost 3 bases, the J end lost 1 base, and 7 bases lay between the germline ends. Germline V gene sequence: CDR1 SGHRS, CDR2 YFSETQ. DNA for the CDR3: TGCGCCAGCAGCTACGGGACCCAAGAGACCCAGTACTTC. This translates into CASSYGTQETQYF.

This clonotype was picked up many times. V and J are TRBV6-2 or TRBV6-3 and TRBJ1-1; possibly TRBD1 for D (5 bases). The V gene's germline CDR1 is MNHEY and CDR2 SVGEGT. This CDR3 spans 14 amino acids. The germline V and J ends were trimmed by 0 bases and 5 bases, with 10 bases remaining between them. This CDR3 reads CASSYSRDGTEAFF. The CDR3 DNA reads TGTGCCAGCAGTTACTCAAGGGACGGGACTGAAGCTTTCTTT.

This clonotype was seen a handful of times. This sequence joins TRBV10-3 and TRBJ1-1; a weak D match, TRBD1 (5 bases). This CDR3 region has 14 residues. Trimming cost V 0 bases and J 8 bases, with 13 bases left between them. The germline V gene encodes CDR1 ENHRY and CDR2 SYGVKD. Written as DNA, the CDR3 is TGTGCCATCAGTGAGTCGACTCAGACAGCCGAAGCTTTCTTT. This sequence encodes CAISESTQTAEAFF.

This clonotype was detected a few times. The chain employs TRBV27 and TRBJ1-2; 9 positions agree with TRBD1. The trim removed 4 bases at V and 11 bases at J, leaving 14 bases unmatched. This CDR3 spans 15 amino acids. The germline CDR1 and CDR2 sequences are MNHEY and SMNVEV (reference sequence). CDR3 in DNA: TGTGCCAGCAGTTCCGGGACAGGGTACGAGCAAGGGTACACCTTC. It yields the protein CASSSGTGYEQGYTF.

The rearrangement joins TRBV10-2 to TRBJ1-2; the D is unclear. Between the trimmed V and J ends, which lost 7 bases and 8 bases, there was a span of 17 bases. The germline CDR1 and CDR2 sequences are WSHSY and SAAADI. The CDR3 loop spans 13 amino acids. CDR3 sequence (DNA): TGCGCCAGCACCGGCGCCGGACCGGGGGGCTACACCTTC. Translated: CASTGAGPGGYTF.

This rearrangement joins TRBV20-1 to TRBJ2-3; 7 nucleotides align to TRBD2. V was pared by 0 bases and J by 1 base, with 4 bases of the junction left unmatched. This CDR3 region has 15 residues. From germline, CDR1 is DFQATT and CDR2 SNEGSKA (reference sequence). The CDR3 loop is CSARDLAEGTDTQYF. The CDR3 nucleotides read TGCAGTGCTAGAGATCTAGCGGAGGGCACAGATACGCAGTATTTT.

The chain is built from TRBV20-1 and TRBJ1-5, with D unclear. V lost 7 bases and J lost 3, with 13 bases in between. The germline CDR1 and CDR2 sequences are DFQATT and SNEGSKA (reference sequence). This CDR3 is 13 amino acids long. The CDR3 DNA reads as TGCAGTGTCATGACGGGGAACAATCAGCCCCAGCATTTT. This codes for CSVMTGNNQPQHF.